The next 18 T cell receptor beta chains were all read from a single sample in a study of blood T cell repertoires in COVID-19. Here immunoSEQ multiplex PCR was the method, and the copy in TCRdb shows in-frame clones only, minus some. The profile covers tens of thousands of clones, with more than 80% appearing a single time and 15% to 20% taken by the ten largest. The sample was peripheral blood. All receptors derive from a middle-aged man with acute or convalescent COVID-19.

The J gene is TRBJ1-1, the V gene TRBV11-2; D remains ambiguous. The germline CDR1 and CDR2 sequences are SGHAT and FQNNGV. V was pared by 2 bases and J by 6 bases, with 10 bases between. The CDR3 covers 13 residues. The CDR3 region has the DNA TGTGCCAGCAGCTTAAGCTCAGGTGCTGAAGCTTTCTTT. Translation: CASSLSSGAEAFF.

The rearrangement joins TRBV30 to TRBJ1-3; 8 bases align to TRBD1. Germline-derived CDR1 and CDR2 are GTSNPN and SVGIG (reference sequence). V lost 0 bases and J lost 8; bases outside the gene matches: 3. The CDR3 loop spans 13 amino acids. CDR3 in DNA: TGTGCCTGGAGTGTAACAGGGGGGGACACCATATATTTT. It is translated as CAWSVTGGDTIYF.

The genes are TRBV30 and TRBJ2-3; possible D gene TRBD2, 6 bases. Germline V CDR1 and CDR2: GTSNPN, SVGIG (reference sequence). The V gene lost 1 base and the J gene lost 2 bases, with 13 bases spanning the gap. The CDR3 is 15 amino acids. The chain's CDR3 is CAWSAGLLPTDTQYF. The CDR3 coding sequence is TGTGCCTGGAGTGCCGGACTACTCCCCACAGATACGCAGTATTTT.

This chain links TRBV7-2 with TRBJ2-1, with TRBD1 as a possible D gene (6 bases). Deletions cut 7 bases from V and 6 bases from J, with 19 bases between. The CDR3 is 15 amino acids. Germline loops: CDR1 SGHTA, CDR2 FQGNSA. Here the CDR3 reads CASTWGRTNFNEQFF. The CDR3, as DNA: TGTGCCAGCACCTGGGGGCGAACTAACTTCAATGAGCAGTTCTTC.

The CDR3 bases are TGCGCCAGCAGCTTACAAAGTGGGACAGGGGTCGATGGCTACACCTTC. It encodes CASSLQSGTGVDGYTF. The chain uses TRBV5-1 and TRBJ1-2; 10 nucleotides agree with TRBD1. The CDR3 is 16 residues long. Germline CDR1 and CDR2: SGHRS and YFSETQ. With 2 bases clipped from V and 6 bases from J, the junction kept 10 bases outside the gene matches.

Only a few counts were recorded for this clone. The rearrangement uses TRBV11-3 and TRBJ2-5; tentatively, D is TRBD1 (6 bases). Germline V gene lookup returns CDR1 SGHNT and CDR2 YENEEA. CDR3 length equals 16 residues. V gave up 4 bases and J gave up 1 base, with 16 bases separating them. The CDR3 loop is CASSSGAGVRQETQYF. DNA for the CDR3: TGTGCCAGCAGCTCAGGGGCAGGGGTACGCCAAGAGACCCAGTACTTC. The whole variable domain, remainder taken from reference TRBV11-3 and TRBJ2-5, is EAGVVQSPRYKIIEKKQPVAFWCNPISGHNTLYWYLQNLGQGPELLIRYENEEAVDDSQLPKDRFSAERLKGVDSTLKIQPAELGDSAVYLCASSSGAGVRQETQYFGPGTRLLVL.

There are a few counts of this clone. The chain is built from TRBV2 and TRBJ2-5, with a weak D call TRBD2 (5 bases). CDR3 length equals 12 residues. Germline CDR1 and CDR2: SNHLY and FYNNEI. The V and J ends lost 6 bases and 5 bases respectively, with 10 bases between them. The CDR3 is CASSPLGETQYF. CDR3 sequence (DNA): TGTGCCAGCAGCCCACTAGGGGAGACCCAGTACTTC.

This clone occurred a few times. The V gene is TRBV27, the J gene TRBJ1-2; 8 positions match TRBD1. CDR1 is MNHEY, CDR2 SMNVEV, per germline (reference sequence). V was pared by 5 bases and J by 7 bases, with 12 bases of the junction left unmatched. This CDR3 has 15 amino acids. CDR3 in DNA: TGTGCCAGCAGTCCCGGACAGGGAGGAAGTTTTGGCTACACCTTC. Amino acids: CASSPGQGGSFGYTF.

The rearrangement uses TRBV12-3 or TRBV12-4 and TRBJ2-7, with 8 bases fitting TRBD1. Losses at the gene ends were 6 bases for V and 3 bases for J; bases not matched to a gene: 4. The CDR3 totals 13 residues. CDR3 nucleotide sequence: TGTGCCAGCAGGCGACAGGGGAACTACGAGCAGTACTTC. This translates into CASRRQGNYEQYF.

The chain has TRBV4-1 and TRBJ1-2; 7 nucleotides agree with TRBD1. The V gene's germline CDR1 is MGHRA and CDR2 YSYEKL. The V segment lost 3 bases and the J segment 5 bases; nucleotides outside the gene matches: 6. The CDR3 has 14 residues. CDR3 nucleotide sequence: TGCGCCAGCAGCCAGGAGACAGGGAGGTATGGCTACACCTTC. This codes for CASSQETGRYGYTF.

The chain recombines TRBV7-9 with TRBJ1-4; 10 bases align to TRBD1. Unmatched junction bases numbered 20, after V lost 5 bases and J lost 5 bases. The CDR3 consists of 20 residues. CDR1 is SEHNR and CDR2 is FQNEAQ in the germline V gene (reference sequence). The DNA for the CDR3 is TGTGCCAGCAGCACTTGGAGAATCCTTAGAGGGGACAGGGGAAATGAAAAACTGTTTTTT. Its protein product is CASSTWRILRGDRGNEKLFF.

The chain links TRBV10-2 to TRBJ2-5, with 8 bases matching TRBD1. With 3 bases clipped from V and 3 bases from J, the junction kept 9 bases outside the gene matches. Germline assignment: CDR1 WSHSY and CDR2 SAAADI. There are 16 residues in the CDR3. The CDR3 is CASSDRGQGMKETQYF. The DNA for the CDR3 is TGCGCCAGCAGTGACAGAGGACAGGGAATGAAAGAGACCCAGTACTTC.

This chain links TRBV30 with TRBJ1-2; possible D gene TRBD1, 6 bases. Germline loops: CDR1 GTSNPN, CDR2 SVGIG (reference sequence). The length of the CDR3 is 15 residues. Trimming shortened V by 3 bases and J by 3 bases, and 17 bases separated the two germline ends. CDR3: CAWRATGGTYYGYTF. In nucleotides, the CDR3 is TGTGCCTGGAGAGCTACTGGTGGGACATACTATGGCTACACCTTC.

V is TRBV7-2 and J is TRBJ2-3; TRBD2 agrees at 12 bases. From germline, CDR1 is SGHTA and CDR2 FQGNSA. CDR3 size: 17 residues. V shed 3 bases and J 1 base; nucleotides not matched to a gene: 5. The CDR3 reads CASSFLTSGGRTDTQYF. DNA for the CDR3: TGTGCCAGCAGCTTCTTAACTAGCGGGGGGCGCACAGATACGCAGTATTTT.

The chain employs TRBV5-1 and TRBJ2-1, with D maybe TRBD2 (6 bases). Trimming took 2 bases from V and 7 from J, leaving 25 bases between them. The CDR3 is 18 residues long. The germline V gene encodes CDR1 SGHRS and CDR2 YFSETQ. The CDR3 DNA reads as TGCGCCAGCAGCTTAGGATTGGCGGGATCTACTTTGAGGAATGAGCAGTTCTTC. Amino acid sequence: CASSLGLAGSTLRNEQFF.

This clone appeared a few times. This chain connects TRBV2 to TRBJ1-2; the match to TRBD1 covers 9 bases. Germline CDR1 reads SNHLY; CDR2 reads FYNNEI. The CDR3 has 14 residues. The V and J ends lost 5 bases and 4 bases, in that order; junction bases with no gene match: 5. The CDR3 nucleotides read TGTGCCAGCAGTTCGACAGGGGGGGCCTATGGCTACACCTTC. This encodes CASSSTGGAYGYTF.

The CDR3 here is CASSLERYSTF. The CDR3 coding sequence is TGTGCCAGCAGCTTGGAGCGATACTCCACCTTC. This chain connects TRBV5-6 to TRBJ1-2, with D unresolved. Trimming cost V 0 bases and J 13 bases, with 10 bases left between them. Germline V gene lookup returns CDR1 SGHDT and CDR2 YYEEEE. The CDR3 covers 11 residues. Supplemented by reference TRBV5-6 and TRBJ1-2, the full variable domain reads DAGVTQSPTHLIKTRGQQVTLRCSPKSGHDTVSWYQQALGQGPQFIFQYYEEEERQRGNFPDRFSGHQFPNYSSELNVNALLLGDSALYLCASSLERYSTFGSGTRLTVV.

The table lists this clone with a few counts. The CDR3 protein is CASSSLFSSALIYNEQFF. CDR3 DNA sequence: TGTGCCAGCAGCTCTCTCTTTAGCTCCGCCTTGATCTACAATGAGCAGTTCTTC. The genes are TRBV7-8 and TRBJ2-1; D call uncertain. V gave up 4 bases and J gave up 3 bases, with 22 bases separating them. Germline V gene sequence: CDR1 SGHVS, CDR2 FQNEAQ. This CDR3 has 18 amino acids.